The clone carrying this TCR beta chain appeared many times. Its antigen is not known. Per the germline V gene, CDR1 is MGHRA and CDR2 is YSYEKL. V lost 1 base, J lost 1 base, and 10 bases lay in between. This CDR3 is 15 amino acids long. The data were taken from a study of Graves' ophthalmopathy and Graves' hyperthyroidism. RNA transcripts yielded amplified TCR beta CDR3 regions. HTBI primers were used in a first-round RT-PCR, which preceded a second-round multiplex PCR. MiXCR, run by TCRdb on the multiplex PCR reads, gives a single entry per CDR3 protein. The table records 400,000 to 450,000 distinct CDR3 sequences, around a fifth of them present only once. Study-wide results and limits: The model's ophthalmopathy progression predictions had approximately 65% sensitivity and 72% to 80% specificity.

The source material was peripheral blood. The chain employs TRBV4-1 and TRBJ1-1; D may be TRBD1 (5 bases). The receptor was derived from a young woman with stable Graves' hyperthyroidism. CDR3 in amino acids: CASSQGPTGNTEAFF. The CDR3 nucleotides read TGCGCCAGCAGCCAAGGACCCACAGGGAACACTGAAGCTTTCTTT.